This T cell receptor beta chain emerged from a study of immune heterogeneity within non-small cell lung tumors. Overall study: In total, the tumors were 4 squamous cell carcinomas, some ten non-squamous carcinomas and 1 not otherwise specified.

Amplification of TCR beta CDR3 was performed by multiplex PCR with 32 V and 13 J primers. Using its own MiXCR run on the multiplex PCR reads, TCRdb lists one record per CDR3 protein. This repertoire shows around 4,700 distinct CDR3 sequences, 20% to 25% found once; its top ten account for approximately 11%. The CDR3 sequence is 15 residues long. The V gene's germline CDR1 is SQVTM and CDR2 ANQGSEA. After removal of 6 bases from V and 6 bases from J, the junction contained 10 bases not matched to a gene. For each sample, template was around 650 ng of bulk tumor genomic DNA. Multiple biopsies spaced far apart were taken from each primary tumor during surgery. Enrolled individuals presented with untreated, newly diagnosed non-small cell lung cancer and received curative surgery.

The clonotype originates from a man between 60 and 75 years old with non-small cell lung cancer. Sequenced material: lung tumor tissue. The chain links TRBV29-1 to TRBJ2-1; 11 positions agree with TRBD2. The CDR3 loop reads CSVPTSGSTFNEQFF. The CDR3 region has the DNA TGCAGCGTGCCAACTAGCGGGAGTACGTTCAATGAGCAGTTCTTC.